This entry concerns a single TCR beta chain. Trimming stripped 3 bases from V and 11 bases from J, with 13 bases between. Looked up from germline, CDR1 is SGHTA and CDR2 is FQGNSA. CDR3 length: 12 amino acids. The data were obtained in a study of blood T cell repertoires in COVID-19. Study context: From the United States, Italy and Spain came samples of acute and convalescent COVID-19.

Study processing details: How many nucleated cells were present was estimated from reference gene primer amplification. Produced via immunoSEQ multiplex PCR; TCRdb's table is partial and in-frame only. That table supplies the V and J calls and clone size; D and trimming were determined from the DNA. The repertoire includes 59,000 or so clones, less than 85% of them detected once, and approximately 5% sits in the top ten. V usage is TRBV7-2 and J usage is TRBJ1-1; possibly TRBD1 for D (6 bases). The material sequenced was peripheral blood. The TCR comes from a human donor in a cohort sampled during active COVID-19. CDR3 sequence reads: CASSFTGTVAFF. CDR3 nucleotide sequence: TGTGCCAGCAGCTTCACAGGGACGGTGGCTTTCTTT. Supplemented by reference TRBV7-2 and TRBJ1-1, the full variable domain reads GAGVSQSPSNKVTEKGKDVELRCDPISGHTALYWYRQSLGQGLEFLIYFQGNSAPDKSGLPSDRFSAERTGGSVSTLTIQRTQQEDSAVYLCASSFTGTVAFFGQGTRLTVV.